This record concerns one T cell receptor beta chain sequence. This sample is drawn from a study of cytomegalovirus exposure and HLA in healthy donors. Primers included in the PCR were 60 Vbeta and 13 Jbeta primers. Original analysis: Later, 65 million to 90 million unique TCR beta chains were counted in an analysis, and roughly 10 million of them were shared. The repertoire was sequenced with immunoSEQ multiplex PCR; TCRdb's copy has only in-frame clones and lacks some. For V, J and clone size, that table is used; D and trimming come from the DNA. The table shows around 120,000 clones, with roughly 80% occurring only once. Trimming removed 4 bases from V and 8 bases from J, with 20 bases in between. This CDR3 is built from 15 residues. CDR1 and CDR2 from the germline V gene are MNHEY and SMNVEV (reference sequence).

Sequencing was carried out using PBMCs. This clonotype originated in a man aged 30-40 years in good health and CMV-seronegative. The J gene is TRBJ1-2, the V gene TRBV27; a possible D gene is TRBD1 (5 bases). The CDR3: CASSSPSGPRSGYTF. The CDR3 nucleotides read TGTGCCAGCAGTTCCCCCTCAGGGCCCCGGAGCGGCTACACCTTC.